This TCR beta chain appears in the sequencing data of a study of PD-L1 blockade in urothelial cancer. Turning to the study itself: Intravenous atezolizumab, 1,200 mg every 3 weeks, was begun by patients in about 2014. Analyses were performed on blood at 3 weeks after treatment start (the second dose) and at 6 weeks.

Time point denoted: peripheral blood 6 weeks after treatment start. Libraries were prepared by immunoSEQ multiplex PCR; TCRdb keeps only in-frame clonotypes and omits some of them. The sample yields more than 45,000 clones, 70% to 90% seen once. The CDR3 runs to 20 residues. Trimming pared 5 bases from V and 2 bases from J, leaving 31 bases between. This clonotype originated in a man between 65 and 79 years old with urothelial cancer. This specimen consisted of PBMCs, obtained around atezolizumab (anti-PD-L1) treatment. This chain joins TRBV6-7 and TRBJ2-7; the D gene is possibly TRBD2 (6 bases). Being an ORF, TRBV6-7 has a function that is uncertain. CDR3 in amino acids: CASSPNAVPGAPFMTYEQYF. In nucleotides, the CDR3 is TGTGCCAGCAGTCCTAATGCGGTTCCGGGAGCCCCCTTTATGACCTACGAGCAGTACTTC.